Presented here are 17 T cell receptor beta chains from one specimen sequenced in a study of blood T cell repertoires in COVID-19. Profiled with immunoSEQ multiplex PCR; TCRdb holds only in-frame clones, not every one. Among roughly 300,000 clones listed, 80% to 95% were seen once. Sequencing was done on a sample of peripheral blood. Source of these receptors: a woman in her 30s with COVID-19, enrolled during active disease.

The chain carries TRBV5-1 and TRBJ1-2; D perhaps matches TRBD1 (6 bases). Germline V gives CDR1 SGHRS, CDR2 YFSETQ. The V end was cut by 2 bases, the J end by 5 bases, with 16 bases between. The CDR3 has 15 amino acids. DNA for the CDR3: TGCGCCAGCAGCTTCGGGGACATGCGTGGTTATGGCTACACCTTC. Protein sequence: CASSFGDMRGYGYTF.

The chain couples TRBV18 to TRBJ1-2; perhaps TRBD1 as D (6 bases). Trimming took off 4 bases at V and 8 bases at J, with 14 bases between the two ends. The CDR3 length is 13 residues. Germline V gene lookup returns CDR1 KGHSH and CDR2 LQKENI. The CDR3 sequence is CASSREQGPGYTF. CDR3 in DNA: TGTGCCAGCTCACGAGAACAGGGCCCGGGCTACACCTTC.

The rearrangement uses TRBV5-4 and TRBJ2-5; the D gene is possibly TRBD1 (6 bases). Trimming pared 4 bases from V and 4 bases from J, leaving 14 bases between. The germline gives CDR1 SGHNT, CDR2 YYREEE (reference sequence). The CDR3 runs to 14 residues. CDR3 protein: CASSPTGPGETQYF. The CDR3 DNA is TGTGCCAGCAGCCCCACAGGGCCGGGAGAGACCCAGTACTTC.

The chain joins TRBV19 to TRBJ2-5; unclear D gene. Germline V gene lookup returns CDR1 LNHDA and CDR2 SQIVND (reference sequence). The V end was cut by 0 bases, the J end by 3 bases, with 2 bases between. This CDR3 spans 12 amino acids. CDR3 sequence reads: CASSIDKETQYF. For the CDR3, the DNA is TGTGCCAGTAGTATAGATAAAGAGACCCAGTACTTC.

This chain uses TRBV10-3 with TRBJ2-7; D possibly corresponds to TRBD2 (7 bases). The CDR3 spans 12 residues. Germline V CDR1 and CDR2: ENHRY, SYGVKD. V was shortened by 8 bases and J by 5 bases, with 13 bases between the two germline ends. CDR3 nucleotide sequence: TGTGCCATCCGCAAGGGGGGGGACGAGCAGTACTTC. Amino acids: CAIRKGGDEQYF.

This clone showed up just a few times. The chain combines TRBV30 with TRBJ1-3; D is perhaps TRBD1 (5 bases). The V end lost 4 bases, the J end lost 2 bases, and 6 bases lay between the germline ends. The CDR3 covers 12 residues. Germline V gene data show CDR1 as GTSNPN and CDR2 as SVGIG (reference sequence). In nucleotides, the CDR3 is TGTGCCTGGATGGACACTGGAAACACCATATATTTT. Translation: CAWMDTGNTIYF.

This rearrangement joins TRBV28 to TRBJ2-7; TRBD1 agrees at 7 bases. V lost 6 bases, J lost 6 bases, and 11 bases stayed unmatched. This CDR3 has 14 residues. CDR1 is MDHEN, CDR2 SYDVKM, per germline. The CDR3 DNA follows: TGTGCCAGCAGCATGACAGGGCCGTGGGTCGAGCAGTACTTC. Protein: CASSMTGPWVEQYF.

The chain couples TRBV30 to TRBJ2-1; D perhaps matches TRBD2 (6 bases). V was trimmed by 5 bases and J by 9 bases, leaving 14 bases between them. The CDR3 has 12 amino acids. CDR1 and CDR2 (germline): GTSNPN, SVGIG (reference sequence). In DNA, the CDR3 is TGTGCCTGGGGACACTCGCGGGGTGAGCAGTTCTTC. Protein product: CAWGHSRGEQFF.

This sequence joins TRBV3-1 (or the pseudogene TRBV3-2) and TRBJ1-2; TRBD1 matches 9 bases. V gave up 4 bases and J gave up 7 bases; unmatched junction bases: 7. This CDR3 is 14 amino acids long. Germline V lookup: CDR1 LGHDT, CDR2 YNNKEL (reference sequence). The CDR3 spells CASSPSGQGLGYTF. As DNA, the CDR3 is TGTGCCAGCAGCCCATCCGGACAGGGGCTTGGCTACACCTTC.

CDR3 amino acids: CASRLQEKLFF. CDR3 in DNA: TGTGCCAGCAGATTACAGGAAAAACTGTTTTTT. V usage is TRBV27 and J usage is TRBJ1-4; D unresolved. The CDR3 covers 11 residues. Germline V gene sequence: CDR1 MNHEY, CDR2 SMNVEV (reference sequence). The germline V and J ends were trimmed by 6 bases and 8 bases, with 7 bases remaining between them.

CDR3 DNA: TGTGCCAGCAAGTCGAGAGCCTACGAGCAGTACTTC. This codes for CASKSRAYEQYF. V gene TRBV2 combines with J gene TRBJ2-7; D is unresolved. This CDR3 has 12 amino acids. Germline V gene data show CDR1 as SNHLY and CDR2 as FYNNEI. V was pared by 7 bases and J by 2 bases, with 9 bases between.

The V call is TRBV6-5, the J call TRBJ2-5; 10 bases match TRBD2. Germline V lookup: CDR1 MNHEY, CDR2 SVGAGI. The CDR3 has 15 residues. Germline trimming cut 6 bases from V and 5 bases from J; bases unmatched to any gene: 9. In nucleotides, the CDR3 is TGTGCCAGCAGAGCCAGCGGGAGGGCCTGGGAGACCCAGTACTTC. It encodes CASRASGRAWETQYF.

The V call is TRBV19, the J call TRBJ1-1; 8 nucleotides align to TRBD1. The CDR3 is made up of 14 amino acids. V lost 4 bases and J lost 0; bases outside the gene matches: 1. Germline loops: CDR1 LNHDA, CDR2 SQIVND (reference sequence). The CDR3 region is CASSTTGVNTEAFF. CDR3 DNA sequence: TGTGCCAGTAGTACGACAGGGGTGAACACTGAAGCTTTCTTT.

The chain is built from TRBV7-9 and TRBJ2-3; 7 positions match TRBD2. V was pared by 5 bases and J by 0 bases, with 8 bases of the junction left unmatched. The CDR3 extends over 16 amino acids. The germline V gene has CDR1 SEHNR and CDR2 FQNEAQ (reference sequence). The CDR3 sequence is CASSRRGRESTDTQYF. CDR3 nucleotide sequence: TGTGCCAGCAGCCGTAGAGGGCGGGAGAGCACAGATACGCAGTATTTT. Variable domain in full (rest from reference TRBV7-9 and TRBJ2-3): DTGVSQNPRHKITKRGQNVTFRCDPISEHNRLYWYRQTLGQGPEFLTYFQNEAQLEKSRLLSDRFSAERPKGSFSTLEIQRTEQGDSAMYLCASSRRGRESTDTQYFGPGTRLTVL.

The genes are TRBV5-1 and TRBJ2-3; maybe TRBD2 (5 bases). CDR1 SGHRS and CDR2 YFSETQ come from the germline V gene. Trimming took 4 bases from V and 6 from J, leaving 9 bases between them. The CDR3 is made up of 12 amino acids. Written as DNA, the CDR3 is TGCGCCAGCAGCCCCCCGGGGGATACGCAGTATTTT. Translating it yields CASSPPGDTQYF.

With regard to this clone: Other DNA sequences in the same sample also yield this CDR3. V is TRBV7-2 and J is TRBJ2-5; perhaps TRBD1 as D (5 bases). Germline values: CDR1 SGHTA, CDR2 FQGNSA. The V end was cut by 3 bases, the J end by 2 bases, with 10 bases between. The CDR3 is made up of 14 amino acids. The CDR3 DNA is TGTGCCAGCAGCTTCGGCTCAGGGCAAGAGACCCAGTACTTC. Translated, it gives CASSFGSGQETQYF. The full variable domain, completed using reference TRBV7-2 and TRBJ2-5, is GAGVSQSPSNKVTEKGKDVELRCDPISGHTALYWYRQSLGQGLEFLIYFQGNSAPDKSGLPSDRFSAERTGGSVSTLTIQRTQQEDSAVYLCASSFGSGQETQYFGPGTRLLVL.

This chain links TRBV5-4 with TRBJ1-2, with 8 bases identical to TRBD1. V was pared by 3 bases and J by 8 bases, with 9 bases of the junction left unmatched. This CDR3 has 14 amino acids. The V gene's germline CDR1 is SGHNT and CDR2 YYREEE (reference sequence). This CDR3 is CASSSGQGLRGYTF. The CDR3, as DNA: TGTGCCAGCAGCTCTGGACAGGGCCTGCGGGGCTACACCTTC. Using reference TRBV5-4 and TRBJ1-2 for the parts outside the CDR3, the full variable domain is ETGVTQSPTHLIKTRGQQVTLRCSSQSGHNTVSWYQQALGQGPQFIFQYYREEENGRGNFPPRFSGLQFPNYSSELNVNALELDDSALYLCASSSGQGLRGYTFGSGTRLTVV.